These T cell receptor beta chains were read from a single sample in a study of blood T cell repertoires in COVID-19. Assay: immunoSEQ multiplex PCR; the TCRdb copy retains only in-frame clones and omits some. The data contain under 85,000 clones, over 75% of them singletons. The sequencing input was peripheral blood. The source is a man older than 75 with acute or convalescent COVID-19. CDR3s include the opening cysteine and the closing phenylalanine or tryptophan. The D gene is left open where the match is weak. Clone size is not always given. Where it is, it says once, few, many or a class for expanded clones.

size	V	J	D	CDR3	DNA
-	TRBV4-1	TRBJ2-3	TRBD1	CASSPTGYTDTQYF	TGCGCCAGCAGCCCGACAGGGTACACAGATACGCAGTATTTT
-	TRBV5-1	TRBJ2-1	TRBD2	CASSLVRTSGNNEQFF	TGCGCCAGCAGCTTGGTGAGGACTAGCGGGAACAATGAGCAGTTCTTC
once	TRBV29-1	TRBJ1-1	-	CSSRGMNTEAFF	TGCAGCTCCCGGGGGATGAACACTGAAGCTTTCTTT
-	TRBV7-2	TRBJ2-7	-	CASSLNSVSSYEQYF	TGTGCCAGCAGCTTAAACTCCGTGAGCTCCTACGAGCAGTACTTC
few	TRBV10-2	TRBJ1-3	TRBD1	CASSESATGGGNTIYF	TGCGCCAGCAGTGAGTCGGCGACAGGGGGTGGAAACACCATATATTTT
-	TRBV7-2	TRBJ2-5	-	CASSLQAAIQETQYF	TGTGCCAGCAGCTTACAAGCGGCAATACAAGAGACCCAGTACTTC
few	TRBV20-1	TRBJ2-5	-	CSASETVAEETQYF	TGCAGTGCTAGTGAGACAGTGGCCGAAGAGACCCAGTACTTC
-	TRBV24-1	TRBJ2-3	-	CATSTPGQGTDTQYF	TGTGCCACCAGTACCCCGGGACAAGGCACAGATACGCAGTATTTT
-	TRBV6-1	TRBJ1-1	-	CASSDRINTEAFF	TGTGCCAGCAGTGACAGGATAAACACTGAAGCTTTCTTT
-	TRBV25-1	TRBJ1-6	TRBD1	CASSGQGAHNSPLHF	TGTGCCAGCAGTGGTCAGGGGGCCCATAATTCACCCCTCCACTTT
-	TRBV3-1/TRBV3-2	TRBJ2-1	TRBD1	CASSQEGTGVRDEQFF	TGTGCCAGCAGCCAAGAGGGGACAGGCGTTAGGGATGAGCAGTTCTTC
-	TRBV5-4	TRBJ1-2	TRBD1	CASSGGQGRVSNYGYTF	TGTGCCAGCAGCGGGGGACAGGGTCGCGTTTCTAACTATGGCTACACCTTC
-	TRBV5-6	TRBJ2-3	TRBD2	CASSFLADNTDTQYF	TGTGCCAGCAGCTTCCTAGCGGATAACACAGATACGCAGTATTTT
-	TRBV9	TRBJ1-1	TRBD1	CASSGVRDRGRTTEAFF	TGTGCCAGCAGCGGCGTCCGGGACAGGGGCCGCACCACTGAAGCTTTCTTT
-	TRBV4-3	TRBJ2-1	-	CASSQDSGSYNEQFF	TGCGCCAGCAGCCAAGATAGCGGCTCCTACAATGAGCAGTTCTTC
-	TRBV10-3	TRBJ1-2	TRBD1	CAISDGETGVNYGYTF	TGTGCCATCAGTGACGGGGAAACAGGGGTAAACTATGGCTACACCTTC
-	TRBV27	TRBJ2-7	TRBD1	CASSLLRTGSLIIQYF	TGTGCCAGCAGTTTACTCCGGACAGGGAGTCTGATCATACAGTACTTC
-	TRBV6-6	TRBJ1-3	TRBD1	CASSPLGQGAGNTIYF	TGTGCCAGCAGCCCCTTGGGACAGGGGGCTGGAAACACCATATATTTT
-	TRBV5-4	TRBJ2-7	-	CASSSEGIYEQYF	TGTGCCAGCAGCTCAGAGGGTATCTACGAGCAGTACTTC
-	TRBV11-2	TRBJ2-6	-	CASAKASGFSGANVLTF	TGTGCCAGTGCCAAGGCCTCGGGATTCTCTGGGGCCAACGTCCTGACTTTC
-	TRBV9	TRBJ2-7	TRBD2	CASSVGGGFNDEQYF	TGTGCCAGCAGCGTAGGGGGAGGGTTCAACGACGAGCAGTACTTC
once	TRBV6-4	TRBJ1-2	-	CASRDHSTGYGYTF	TGTGCCAGCAGAGACCACTCAACCGGCTATGGCTACACCTTC
-	TRBV6-6	TRBJ1-5	-	CASSPVDQPQHF	TGTGCCAGCAGTCCCGTCGATCAGCCCCAGCATTTT
-	TRBV5-1	TRBJ2-5	TRBD2	CASSSGTSGSRETQYF	TGCGCCAGCAGCTCGGGGACTAGCGGGAGTAGAGAGACCCAGTACTTC
-	TRBV4-1	TRBJ2-1	-	CASSLVDEQFF	TGCGCCAGCAGCTTAGTAGATGAGCAGTTCTTC
-	TRBV5-4	TRBJ1-2	TRBD1	CASSASGTGIYGYTF	TGTGCCAGCAGCGCGTCCGGGACAGGGATATATGGCTACACCTTC
once	TRBV5-8	TRBJ1-1	TRBD1	CASSLRTGRTEAFF	TGTGCCAGCAGCTTGAGGACAGGGAGGACTGAAGCTTTCTTT
-	TRBV4-3	TRBJ2-3	TRBD2	CASSPTGLAGADTQYF	TGCGCCAGCAGCCCTACCGGACTAGCGGGTGCAGATACGCAGTATTTT
once	TRBV6-5	TRBJ1-2	-	CASSYSGGAVHTF	TGTGCCAGCAGTTACTCGGGAGGGGCCGTCCACACCTTC
-	TRBV29-1	TRBJ1-1	-	CSVGHRLNTEAFF	TGCAGCGTTGGTCACAGGTTGAACACTGAAGCTTTCTTT
-	TRBV23-1	TRBJ1-1	TRBD1	CASTSGGTEAFF	TGCGCCAGCACTTCAGGGGGCACTGAAGCTTTCTTT
once	TRBV13	TRBJ1-2	TRBD1	CASSLPTGEGYTF	TGTGCCAGCAGCCTACCGACAGGGGAAGGCTACACCTTC
-	TRBV16	TRBJ1-5	TRBD1	CASSQDRSYQPQHF	TGTGCCAGCAGCCAGGACAGGAGCTATCAGCCCCAGCATTTT
-	TRBV6-5	TRBJ2-7	TRBD2	CASRAQTSGSYEQYF	TGTGCCAGCAGGGCACAGACTAGCGGGAGCTACGAGCAGTACTTC
-	TRBV5-4	TRBJ2-7	TRBD2	CASSARTSGSSEQYF	TGTGCCAGCAGCGCACGGACTAGCGGGAGTTCCGAGCAGTACTTC
-	TRBV9	TRBJ2-2	-	CASNRLDTGELFF	TGTGCCAGCAACCGACTCGACACCGGGGAGCTGTTTTTT
once	TRBV3-1/TRBV3-2	TRBJ1-3	-	CASSPTSSGNTIYF	TGTGCCAGCAGCCCAACATCCTCTGGAAACACCATATATTTT
-	TRBV19	TRBJ1-1	TRBD1	CASSNYRGTEAFF	TGTGCCAGTAGTAACTACAGGGGAACTGAAGCTTTCTTT
-	TRBV9	TRBJ1-1	-	CASSRALSGTYTEAFF	TGTGCCAGCAGCCGTGCCCTTTCCGGGACTTACACTGAAGCTTTCTTT
-	TRBV5-8	TRBJ1-2	-	CASRTSPGHGYGYTF	TGTGCCAGCAGGACGTCCCCTGGACACGGCTATGGCTACACCTTC
-	TRBV6-5	TRBJ2-3	-	CAHRAPSTDTQYF	TGTGCCCACAGGGCCCCTAGCACAGATACGCAGTATTTT
-	TRBV7-2	TRBJ1-1	-	CASSLVGGSTEAFF	TGTGCCAGCAGCTTAGTAGGTGGGAGCACTGAAGCTTTCTTT
-	TRBV27	TRBJ2-2	TRBD1	CASNRGTVNTGELFF	TGTGCCAGCAACAGAGGGACAGTGAACACCGGGGAGCTGTTTTTT
-	TRBV2	TRBJ2-5	TRBD2	CASSASGRAEETQYF	TGTGCCAGCAGTGCCAGCGGGAGGGCCGAGGAGACCCAGTACTTC
-	TRBV7-2	TRBJ2-1	TRBD2	CASSFTGLAGVWEQFF	TGTGCCAGCAGCTTTACGGGACTAGCGGGAGTTTGGGAGCAGTTCTTC
-	TRBV9	TRBJ1-6	TRBD1	CASRETGTVNSPLHF	TGTGCCAGCAGAGAAACCGGGACAGTGAATTCACCCCTCCACTTT
-	TRBV5-1	TRBJ1-2	TRBD1	CASSYGQGGISNYGYTF	TGCGCCAGCAGCTATGGACAGGGAGGGATTTCTAACTATGGCTACACCTTC
-	TRBV5-1	TRBJ1-1	-	CASSLVQGSGTEAFF	TGCGCCAGCAGCTTGGTTCAGGGGTCGGGCACTGAAGCTTTCTTT
few	TRBV27	TRBJ1-1	-	CASSFRGYTEAFF	TGTGCCAGCAGTTTTAGGGGGTACACTGAAGCTTTCTTT
-	TRBV19	TRBJ1-4	TRBD1	CASNPGQGRTNEKLFF	TGTGCCAGTAATCCCGGACAGGGGCGGACTAATGAAAAACTGTTTTTT
-	TRBV9	TRBJ2-2	TRBD2	CASSPRGGNVAGELFF	TGTGCCAGCAGCCCCCGGGGGGGAAACGTGGCCGGGGAGCTGTTTTTT
-	TRBV4-1	TRBJ2-6	-	CASSQDGQLSGANVLTF	TGCGCCAGCAGCCAAGACGGACAGCTCTCTGGGGCCAACGTCCTGACTTTC
-	TRBV10-3	TRBJ2-2	TRBD1	CAISESQGAWTENSGELFF	TGTGCCATCAGTGAGTCTCAGGGGGCGTGGACGGAAAATTCCGGGGAGCTGTTTTTT
once	TRBV4-1	TRBJ2-5	TRBD2	CASSPLGTSALLQETQYF	TGCGCCAGCAGCCCCCTCGGGACTAGCGCCCTTCTACAAGAGACCCAGTACTTC
-	TRBV5-1	TRBJ1-5	-	CASSATGIGNQPQHF	TGCGCCAGCAGCGCTACAGGGATTGGGAATCAGCCCCAGCATTTT
-	TRBV10-2	TRBJ1-2	-	CASSPLTGRGYTF	TGCGCCAGCAGCCCCCTGACAGGACGGGGCTACACCTTC
once	TRBV19	TRBJ1-2	-	CASNTGQVDGYTF	TGTGCCAGTAATACAGGGCAAGTTGATGGCTACACCTTC